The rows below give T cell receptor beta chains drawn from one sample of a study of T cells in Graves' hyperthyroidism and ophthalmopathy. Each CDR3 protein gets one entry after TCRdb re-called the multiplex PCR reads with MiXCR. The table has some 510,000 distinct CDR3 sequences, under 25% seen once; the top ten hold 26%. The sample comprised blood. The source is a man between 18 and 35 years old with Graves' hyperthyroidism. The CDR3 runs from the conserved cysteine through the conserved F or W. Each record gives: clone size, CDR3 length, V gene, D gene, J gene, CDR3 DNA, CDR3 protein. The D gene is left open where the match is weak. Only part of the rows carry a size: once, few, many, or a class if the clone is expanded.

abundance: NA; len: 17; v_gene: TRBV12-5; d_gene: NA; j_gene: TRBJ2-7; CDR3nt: TGTGCTAGTGGTGACGTCCAATCTGGGCCCCCGGACTACGAGCAGTACTTC; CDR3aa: CASGDVQSGPPDYEQYF
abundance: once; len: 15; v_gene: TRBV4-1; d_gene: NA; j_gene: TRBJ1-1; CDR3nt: TGCGCCAGCAGCCAAGATTTGGGGGGTTTAGGTGAAGCTTTCTTT; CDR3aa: CASSQDLGGLGEAFF
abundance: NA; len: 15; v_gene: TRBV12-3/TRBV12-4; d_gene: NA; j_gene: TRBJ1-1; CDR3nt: TGTGCCAGCAGTCGCTCACAGGGTATGGGCACTGAAGCTTTCTTT; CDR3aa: CASSRSQGMGTEAFF
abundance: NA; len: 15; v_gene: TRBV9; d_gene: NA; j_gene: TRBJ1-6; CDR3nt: TGTGCCAGCAGCGTAGGGAGTTCCTATAATTCACCCCTCCACTTT; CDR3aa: CASSVGSSYNSPLHF
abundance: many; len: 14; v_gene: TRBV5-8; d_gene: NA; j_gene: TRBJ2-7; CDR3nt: TGTGCCAGCAGAAGGGGTTCCTACTACGACGAGCAGTACTTC; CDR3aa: CASRRGSYYDEQYF
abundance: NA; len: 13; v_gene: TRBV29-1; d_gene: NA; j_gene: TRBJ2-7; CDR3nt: TGCAGTGCAAGTGGCAGGGCGCTCTACGAGCAGTACTTC; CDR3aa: CSASGRALYEQYF
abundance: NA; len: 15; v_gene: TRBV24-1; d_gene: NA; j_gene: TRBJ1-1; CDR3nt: TGTGCCACCAGTGACCGGCGGGCAGGTTCATCTGAAGCTTTCTTT; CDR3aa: CATSDRRAGSSEAFF
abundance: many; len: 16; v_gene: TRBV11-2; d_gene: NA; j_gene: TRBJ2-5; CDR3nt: TGTGCCAGCAGCTTAGATTCTCGGGCCTACCAAGAGACCCAGTACTTC; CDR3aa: CASSLDSRAYQETQYF
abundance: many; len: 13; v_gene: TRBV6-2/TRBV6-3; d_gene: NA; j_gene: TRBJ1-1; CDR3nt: TGTGCCAGCACCCAAAGAGGGTACACTGAAGCTTTCTTT; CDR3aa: CASTQRGYTEAFF
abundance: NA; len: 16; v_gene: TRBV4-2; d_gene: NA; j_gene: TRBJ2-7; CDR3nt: TGTGCCAGCAGCCCCTTTCGGACGGCCTTGGGGGACGAGCAGTACTTC; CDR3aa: CASSPFRTALGDEQYF
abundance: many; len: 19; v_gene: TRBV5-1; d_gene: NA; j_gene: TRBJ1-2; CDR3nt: TGCGCCAGCAGCTTGGAGCTCATGGCTCAACCCTCTCCTAACTATGGCTACACCTTC; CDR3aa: CASSLELMAQPSPNYGYTF
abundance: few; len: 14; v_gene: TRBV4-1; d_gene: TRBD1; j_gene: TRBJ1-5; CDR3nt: TGCGCCAGCTCAGGGGGGTGGGCAAGTCAGCCCCAGCATTTT; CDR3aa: CASSGGWASQPQHF
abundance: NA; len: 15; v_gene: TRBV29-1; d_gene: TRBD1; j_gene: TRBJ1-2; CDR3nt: TGCAGCGCTACCGGTGGACAGGGGGCGGGTTTTGGCTACACCTTC; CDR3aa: CSATGGQGAGFGYTF
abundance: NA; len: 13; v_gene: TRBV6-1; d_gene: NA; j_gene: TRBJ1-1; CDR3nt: TGTGCCAGCATGATCGATTCGAGGACTGAAGCTTTCTTT; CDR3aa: CASMIDSRTEAFF
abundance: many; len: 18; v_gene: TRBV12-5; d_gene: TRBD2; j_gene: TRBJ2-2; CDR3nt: TGTGCTAGTGGTGCCGGGGGGTTTAGTAGCGCCGACACCGGGGAGCTGTTTTTT; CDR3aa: CASGAGGFSSADTGELFF
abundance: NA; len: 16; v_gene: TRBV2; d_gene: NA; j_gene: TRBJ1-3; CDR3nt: TGTGCCAGCAGGGGAATAGTCGGGGGCGGTGGAAACACCATATATTTT; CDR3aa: CASRGIVGGGGNTIYF
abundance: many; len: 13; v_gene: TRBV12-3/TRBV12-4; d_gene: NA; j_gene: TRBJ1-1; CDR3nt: TGTGCCACCTCCTACGGAATGGGCACTGAAGCTTTCTTT; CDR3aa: CATSYGMGTEAFF
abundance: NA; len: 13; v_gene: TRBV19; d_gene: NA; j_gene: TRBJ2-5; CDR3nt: TGTGCCAGTAGGGACAGCGCCGGGGAGACCCAGTACTTC; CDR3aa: CASRDSAGETQYF
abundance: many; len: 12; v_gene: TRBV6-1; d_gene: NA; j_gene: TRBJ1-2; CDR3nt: TGTGAAGCATCCTCGGGGGTATATGGCTACACCTTC; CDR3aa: CEASSGVYGYTF
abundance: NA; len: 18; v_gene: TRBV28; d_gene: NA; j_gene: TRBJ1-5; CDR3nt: TGTGCCAGCAGTTTTCCCGGGACACGGCGTTATAGCAATCAGCCCCAGCATTTT; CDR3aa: CASSFPGTRRYSNQPQHF
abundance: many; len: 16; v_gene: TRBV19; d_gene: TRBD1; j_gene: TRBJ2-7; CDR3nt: TGTGCCAGTAACCTTTTACCGGGACAGGGCTCGAGCGAGCAGTACTTC; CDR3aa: CASNLLPGQGSSEQYF
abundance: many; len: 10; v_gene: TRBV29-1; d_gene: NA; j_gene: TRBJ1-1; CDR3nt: TGCAGCGTTGTGCAGGGTGAAGCTTTCTTT; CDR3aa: CSVVQGEAFF
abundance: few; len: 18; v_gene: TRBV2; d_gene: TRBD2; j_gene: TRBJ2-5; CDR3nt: TGTGCCAGCAGTGAGGGGCTAGCGGGACTAACCCCCCAAGAGACCCAGTACTTC; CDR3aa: CASSEGLAGLTPQETQYF
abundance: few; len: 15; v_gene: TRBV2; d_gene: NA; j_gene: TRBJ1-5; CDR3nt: TGTGCCAGCAGGGGGCTCCGGGACAACAATCAGCCCCAGCATTTT; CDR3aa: CASRGLRDNNQPQHF
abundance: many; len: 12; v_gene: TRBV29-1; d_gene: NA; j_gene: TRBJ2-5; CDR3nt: TGCAGCGTTGGTCGCAACCAAGAGACCCAGTACTTC; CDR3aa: CSVGRNQETQYF
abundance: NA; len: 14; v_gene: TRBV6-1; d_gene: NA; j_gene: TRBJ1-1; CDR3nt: TGTGCCAGCAGTGGGACAGTCCTCGCCACTGAAGCTTTCTTT; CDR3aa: CASSGTVLATEAFF
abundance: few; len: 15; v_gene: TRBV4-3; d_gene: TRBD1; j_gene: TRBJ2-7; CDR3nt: TGCGCCAGCAGCCAAGATCAAGGGGGCCACTACGAGCAGTACTTC; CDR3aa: CASSQDQGGHYEQYF
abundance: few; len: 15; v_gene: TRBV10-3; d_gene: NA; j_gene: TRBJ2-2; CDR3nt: TGTGCCATCAGCTGGGACGGCCTAAGTGCCGGGGAGCTGTTTTTT; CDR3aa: CAISWDGLSAGELFF
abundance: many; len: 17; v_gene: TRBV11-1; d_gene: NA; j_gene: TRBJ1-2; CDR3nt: TGTGCCAGCAGCTTACCGCGCATGGGGAGGCCTAACTATGGCTACACCTTC; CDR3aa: CASSLPRMGRPNYGYTF
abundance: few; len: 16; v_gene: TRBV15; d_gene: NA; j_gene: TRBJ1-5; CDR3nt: TGTGCCACCAGACAGGGAGAGCTTATGGGCAATCAGCCCCAGCATTTT; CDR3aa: CATRQGELMGNQPQHF
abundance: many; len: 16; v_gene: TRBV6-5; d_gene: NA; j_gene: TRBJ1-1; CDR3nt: TGTGCCAGCAGTTACTCGCCGGCGGCTCCTAACACTGAAGCTTTCTTT; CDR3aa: CASSYSPAAPNTEAFF
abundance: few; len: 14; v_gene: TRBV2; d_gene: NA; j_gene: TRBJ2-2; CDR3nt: TGTGCCAGCAGATCCGGGCCCTACACCGGGGAGCTGTTTTTT; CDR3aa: CASRSGPYTGELFF
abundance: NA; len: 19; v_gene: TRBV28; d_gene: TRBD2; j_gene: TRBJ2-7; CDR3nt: TGTGCCAGCAGTGCCCCTTGGGTTAGCGGGAGGGCGTATACCTACGAGCAGTACTTC; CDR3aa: CASSAPWVSGRAYTYEQYF
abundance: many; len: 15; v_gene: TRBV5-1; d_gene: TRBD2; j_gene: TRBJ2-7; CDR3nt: TGCGCCAGCAGCCTACCTGGGACTAGCGGCACCGAGCAGTACTTC; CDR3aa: CASSLPGTSGTEQYF
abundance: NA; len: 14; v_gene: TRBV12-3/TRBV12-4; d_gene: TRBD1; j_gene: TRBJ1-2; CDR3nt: TGTGCCAGCTCCCCGGGACAGATAGCCGGTGGCTACACCTTC; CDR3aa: CASSPGQIAGGYTF
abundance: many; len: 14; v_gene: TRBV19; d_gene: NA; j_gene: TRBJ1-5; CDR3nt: TGTGCCAGTACCTGGGACATTTGGAGTCAGCCCCAGCATTTT; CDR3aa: CASTWDIWSQPQHF
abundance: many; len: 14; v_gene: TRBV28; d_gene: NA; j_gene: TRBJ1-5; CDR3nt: TGTGCCAGCAGTTCCCCCCCCTCTAAGCAGCCCCAGCATTTT; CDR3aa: CASSSPPSKQPQHF
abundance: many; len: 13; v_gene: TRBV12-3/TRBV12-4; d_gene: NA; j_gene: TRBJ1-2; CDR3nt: TGTGCCAGCAGTTTGCCCTTTCTAGATGGCTACACCTTC; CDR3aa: CASSLPFLDGYTF
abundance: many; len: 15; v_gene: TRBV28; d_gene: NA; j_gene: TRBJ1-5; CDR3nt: TGTGCCACTTCCCCGACAAGGGGCGCGGGTCAGCCCCAGCATTTT; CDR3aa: CATSPTRGAGQPQHF
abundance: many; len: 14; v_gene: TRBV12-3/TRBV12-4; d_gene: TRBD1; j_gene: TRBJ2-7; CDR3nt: TGTGCCAGCAGTTCCAACAGGGGGCCGCTCGAGCAGTACTTC; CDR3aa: CASSSNRGPLEQYF
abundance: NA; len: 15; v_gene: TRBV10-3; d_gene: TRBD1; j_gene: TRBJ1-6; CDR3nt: TGTGCCATCAAGAGGGACAGCTCCTATAATTCACCCCTCCACTTT; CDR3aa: CAIKRDSSYNSPLHF
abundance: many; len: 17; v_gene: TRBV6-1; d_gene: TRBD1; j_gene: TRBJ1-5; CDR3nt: TGTGCCAGCAGCCCGGGACAGGGGGCTCTGAGCAATCAGCCCCAGCATTTT; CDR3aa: CASSPGQGALSNQPQHF
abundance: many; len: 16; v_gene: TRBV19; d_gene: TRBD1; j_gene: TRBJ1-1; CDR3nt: TGTGCCAGTAGTGGAACAGGGGGGATCTTGAACACTGAAGCTTTCTTT; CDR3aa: CASSGTGGILNTEAFF
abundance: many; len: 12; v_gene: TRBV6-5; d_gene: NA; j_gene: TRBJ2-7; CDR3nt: TGTGCCAGCATGGACCTCGGCTACGAGCAGTACTTC; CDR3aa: CASMDLGYEQYF